This section outlines one T cell receptor (beta chain) sequence together with its context. The antigen is unknown. The data are from a study of T cells expressing NK-cell markers. Points from the study as a whole: Topping the CD3+CD56-NKG2C+ fraction as well were these clonotypes, in a few donors.

From its re-call of the 5' RACE reads, TCRdb lists each CDR3 protein once, without DNA. The table counts 400,000 to 450,000 distinct CDR3 sequences; under 7.5% lies in the top ten. CDR1 is DFQATT and CDR2 is SNEGSKA in the germline V gene (reference sequence). This CDR3 has 13 residues. The receptor's source is a woman aged 18-70 years in good health. Source material: blood T cells: a sorted CD56 or NKG2C T cell subset, CD4+ or CD8+ T cells, or bulk PBMC T cells (not recorded which). V is TRBV20-1 and J is TRBJ2-7; the TRBD2 assignment by TCRdb is unverifiable without DNA. The CDR3 sequence is CSAPLSVSYEQYF.